The T cell receptor (beta chain) described here comes from a study of response to subunit inactivated influenza vaccine. TCRdb fed the RT-PCR reads into MiXCR, producing one record per CDR3 protein. This table has approximately 500,000 distinct CDR3 sequences, around a quarter appearing once. Trimming took 7 bases from V and 3 from J; bases not matched to a gene: 15. The CDR3 contains 16 residues. Looked up from germline, CDR1 is SGHTA and CDR2 is FQGNSA. This clonotype was seen a few times. These data were also reused for a study on T cells expressing NK-cell markers. That study reports: Generation of TCR beta cDNA was performed by 5'RACE template switching incorporating UMIs.

This TCR derives from a man aged 50 or older who received an inactivated influenza vaccine. The starting material was CD4+ T cells sorted from PBMCs, obtained less than 13 days after vaccination. The chain links TRBV7-2 to TRBJ2-7; the match to TRBD2 covers 7 bases. The CDR3 sequence: CASTSDLASGGYEQYF. The CDR3 bases are TGTGCCAGCACCTCAGACCTGGCTAGCGGAGGCTACGAGCAGTACTTC.